The clone carrying this T cell receptor (beta chain) was detected only a few times. CDR1 MNHEY and CDR2 SVGAGI come from the germline V gene. The V end was cut by 6 bases, the J end by 8 bases, with 17 bases between. This CDR3 is built from 14 residues. This record belongs to a study of spatial heterogeneity in lung cancer. Time point meaning: blood at routine non-recurrence follow-up after resection. The study sequenced unsorted whole RNA from tumor, nontumor lung or frozen PBMC. A unique molecular identifier was carried by every single TCR cDNA molecule. TCRdb used MiXCR to reprocess the 5' RACE reads, holding one entry per CDR3 protein. This sample has 110,000 or so distinct CDR3 sequences, with approximately 11% found just once.

The sequence was collected from a female donor with early-stage non-small cell lung cancer. The specimen was PBMCs, collected at follow-up. The rearrangement uses TRBV6-5 and TRBJ1-3; perhaps TRBD1 as D (5 bases). The CDR3: CASRPGELEDTIYF. In nucleotides, the CDR3 is TGTGCCAGCAGACCGGGGGAACTCGAAGACACCATATATTTT.